This T cell receptor beta chain is drawn from a study of CD8+ T cells in alopecia areata. This clone was counted between two and nine times. As yet, its antigen is unknown. After removal of 5 bases from V and 2 bases from J, the junction contained 9 bases not matched to a gene. The CDR3 loop spans 16 amino acids. Germline CDR1 reads SGHTA; CDR2 reads FQGNSA. General observations from the study: Whereas mice showed it more clearly, TCR sharing across patients was murkier, possibly because of HLA.

Documented treatment: oral pan-JAK inhibitor, 5-10 mg twice daily. Following RNA extraction, reverse transcription yielded cDNA that acted as the sequencing template. Sequenced by immunoSEQ multiplex PCR; TCRdb stores in-frame clones only, minus some. Of roughly 76,000 clones listed, approximately 30% are singletons. The TCR originated in a human donor with alopecia areata. This chain joins TRBV7-2 and TRBJ2-5, with 9 bases aligning to TRBD2. Sequencing was performed on CD8+ T cells sorted from blood, taken at week 4, from a patient treated with tofacitinib. The CDR3 loop is CASSPGGSGSQETQYF. The CDR3 DNA reads as TGTGCCAGCAGCCCAGGCGGTAGCGGGAGTCAAGAGACCCAGTACTTC.